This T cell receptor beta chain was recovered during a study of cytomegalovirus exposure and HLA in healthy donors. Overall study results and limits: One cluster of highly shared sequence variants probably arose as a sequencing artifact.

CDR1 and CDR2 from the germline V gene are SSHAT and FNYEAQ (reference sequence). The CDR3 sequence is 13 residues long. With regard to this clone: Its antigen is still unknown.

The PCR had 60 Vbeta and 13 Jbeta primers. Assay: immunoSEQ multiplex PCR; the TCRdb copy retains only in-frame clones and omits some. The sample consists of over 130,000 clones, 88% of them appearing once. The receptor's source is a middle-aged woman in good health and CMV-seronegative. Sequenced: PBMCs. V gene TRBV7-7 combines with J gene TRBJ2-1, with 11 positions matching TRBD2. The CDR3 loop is CAVTSGERNEQFF. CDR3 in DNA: TGTGCTGTGACTAGCGGGGAGCGGAATGAGCAGTTCTTC.